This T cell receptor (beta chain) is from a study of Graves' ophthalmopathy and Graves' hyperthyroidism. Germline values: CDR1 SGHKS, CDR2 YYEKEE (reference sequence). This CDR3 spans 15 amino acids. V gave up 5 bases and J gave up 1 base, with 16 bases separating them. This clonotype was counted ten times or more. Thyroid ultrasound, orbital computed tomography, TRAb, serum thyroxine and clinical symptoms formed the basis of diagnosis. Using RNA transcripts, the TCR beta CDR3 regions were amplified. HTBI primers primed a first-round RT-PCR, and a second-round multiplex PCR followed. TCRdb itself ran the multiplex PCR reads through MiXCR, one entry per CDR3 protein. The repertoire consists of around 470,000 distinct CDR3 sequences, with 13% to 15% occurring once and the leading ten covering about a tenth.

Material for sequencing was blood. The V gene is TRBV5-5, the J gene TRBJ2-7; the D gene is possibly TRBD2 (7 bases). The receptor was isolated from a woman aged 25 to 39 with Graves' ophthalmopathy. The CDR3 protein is CASSPLGGGSYEQYF. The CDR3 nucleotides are TGTGCCAGCAGTCCGTTAGGGGGGGGGTCCTACGAGCAGTACTTC. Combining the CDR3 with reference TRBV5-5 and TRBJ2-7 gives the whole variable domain DAGVTQSPTHLIKTRGQQVTLRCSPISGHKSVSWYQQVLGQGPQFIFQYYEKEERGRGNFPDRFSARQFPNYSSELNVNALLLGDSALYLCASSPLGGGSYEQYFGPGTRLTVT.